The 5 T cell receptor beta chains reported below all come from one sample, sequenced in a study of cytomegalovirus exposure and HLA in healthy donors. The PCR employed 60 Vbeta primers together with 13 Jbeta primers. TCRdb keeps only in-frame clones here, not all; method: immunoSEQ multiplex PCR. The table shows approximately 100,000 clones, with 70% to 80% occurring only once. Material: PBMCs. These receptors originate from a man in his sixties in good health and CMV-seropositive.

This chain links TRBV7-9 with TRBJ2-7; 7 nucleotides match TRBD1. Germline V gene lookup returns CDR1 SEHNR and CDR2 FQNEAQ (reference sequence). CDR3 length equals 15 residues. After removal of 3 bases from V and 6 bases from J, the junction contained 11 bases not matched to a gene. CDR3 sequence: CASSLNPTGFGEQYF. CDR3 DNA sequence: TGTGCCAGCAGCTTGAATCCGACAGGGTTTGGCGAGCAGTACTTC.

This clone has more than one count but fewer than ten. V and J are TRBV6-6 and TRBJ1-2; TRBD1 matches at 9 bases. The CDR3 has 15 residues. V was pared by 11 bases and J by 2 bases, with 12 bases of the junction left unmatched. The germline V gene has CDR1 MNHNY and CDR2 SVGAGI (reference sequence). The CDR3 sequence is CACDRGRGENYGYTF. In DNA, the CDR3 is TGTGCCTGCGACAGGGGGAGAGGGGAAAACTATGGCTACACCTTC.

This clone was recorded once. This chain links TRBV2 with TRBJ2-5, with 7 bases fitting TRBD1. The ends lost 5 bases at V and 0 bases at J; junction bases unmatched: 18. This CDR3 region has 19 residues. Germline V gene sequence: CDR1 SNHLY, CDR2 FYNNEI. CDR3 DNA: TGTGCCAGCAGTCAAACCTCGGACAGGTTGGGGGAGTACCAAGAGACCCAGTACTTC. Its protein product is CASSQTSDRLGEYQETQYF.

The CDR3 spells CASGFLGTGVETQYF. CDR3 DNA sequence: TGTGCCAGTGGATTCCTCGGGACAGGGGTAGAGACCCAGTACTTC. The chain has TRBV19 and TRBJ2-5; 10 positions match TRBD1. This CDR3 contains 15 residues. CDR1 LNHDA and CDR2 SQIVND come from the germline V gene (reference sequence). J was trimmed by 4 bases and V by 8 bases; bases with no gene match: 10.

This rearrangement joins TRBV18 to TRBJ1-3, with D maybe TRBD1 (5 bases). Germline V lookup: CDR1 KGHSH, CDR2 LQKENI. Trimming removed 2 bases from V and 0 bases from J, with 5 bases in between. This CDR3 spans 14 amino acids. This CDR3 is CASSPRGSGNTIYF. For the CDR3, the DNA is TGTGCCAGCTCACCAAGGGGCTCTGGAAACACCATATATTTT.